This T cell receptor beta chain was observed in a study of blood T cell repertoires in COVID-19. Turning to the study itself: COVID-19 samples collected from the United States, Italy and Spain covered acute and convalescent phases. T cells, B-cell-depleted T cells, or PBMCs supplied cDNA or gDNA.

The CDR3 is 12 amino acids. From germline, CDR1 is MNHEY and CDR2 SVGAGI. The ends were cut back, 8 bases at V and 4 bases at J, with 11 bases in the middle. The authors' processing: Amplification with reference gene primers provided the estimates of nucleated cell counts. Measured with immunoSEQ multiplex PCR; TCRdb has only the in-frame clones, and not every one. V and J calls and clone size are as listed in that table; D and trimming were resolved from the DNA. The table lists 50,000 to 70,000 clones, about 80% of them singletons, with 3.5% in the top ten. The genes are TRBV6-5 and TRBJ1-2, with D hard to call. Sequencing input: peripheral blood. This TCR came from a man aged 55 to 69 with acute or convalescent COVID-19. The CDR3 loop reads CASPVGFYGYTF. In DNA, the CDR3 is TGTGCCAGCCCGGTGGGCTTCTATGGCTACACCTTC.